These T cell receptor beta chains were read from a single sample in a study of T cells in tuberculosis. Measured with immunoSEQ multiplex PCR; TCRdb has only the in-frame clones, and not every one. The sample includes about 49,000 clones, 90% to 95% of them seen just once. The specimen comprised PBMCs, sampled at tuberculosis diagnosis. The receptors shown here come from an adult with tuberculosis. Both conserved end residues are part of each CDR3. The D gene is left open where the match is weak. Expanded clones are given a class, and other clones once, few, many or no size at all.

NA,NA,TRBJ1-2,TRBV30,TGTGCCCTGGAGGAGGGGAAATATGGCTACACCTTC,CALEEGKYGYTF
NA,TRBD1,TRBJ1-6,TRBV9,TGTGCCAGCAGCGTAGGGACAGGGGGCTCACCCCTCCACTTT,CASSVGTGGSPLHF
NA,TRBD2,TRBJ2-2,TRBV7-2,TGTGCCAGCAGCTTAGGAGTAGCGGGACCCAGAACCGGGGAGCTGTTTTTT,CASSLGVAGPRTGELFF
NA,NA,TRBJ1-1,TRBV7-9,TGTGCCAGCAGCTTTCGGGTTAACACTGAAGCTTTCTTT,CASSFRVNTEAFF
NA,TRBD1,TRBJ1-2,TRBV28,TGTGCCAGCAGTTTCCCAGGGGGAGAAGGTTATGGCTACACCTTC,CASSFPGGEGYGYTF
NA,TRBD2,TRBJ2-1,TRBV7-8,TGTGCCAGCAGCCCCCATGGCGGGAGGGCCAACAATGAGCAGTTCTTC,CASSPHGGRANNEQFF
NA,NA,TRBJ1-6,TRBV30,TGTGCCTGGAGTCTTGATTTGAGGGCCGCCCAAAATTCACCCCTCCACTTT,CAWSLDLRAAQNSPLHF
NA,NA,TRBJ2-3,TRBV30,TGTGCCTGGAGCCGTAGGGGGTTGGAAGATACGCAGTATTTT,CAWSRRGLEDTQYF
once,TRBD1,TRBJ1-6,TRBV9,TGTGCCAGCAGTGAGGGGACAGCTAGTAATTCACCCCTCCACTTT,CASSEGTASNSPLHF
NA,TRBD1,TRBJ1-5,TRBV18,TGTGCCAGCTCGGGACAGGGCAATCAGCCCCAGCATTTT,CASSGQGNQPQHF
NA,NA,TRBJ1-2,TRBV30,TGTGCCTGGAGTGTACTACAGGGCGGCTACACCTTC,CAWSVLQGGYTF
NA,NA,TRBJ2-1,TRBV27,TGTGCCAGCAGTCCCCAAAGCGGTTTGGTCAATGAGCAGTTCTTC,CASSPQSGLVNEQFF
NA,TRBD1,TRBJ1-6,TRBV7-2,TGTGCCAGCAGCTTAGTCGGAGGGGGCGGCTATAATTCACCCCTCCACTTT,CASSLVGGGGYNSPLHF
NA,TRBD1,TRBJ1-1,TRBV27,TGTGCTCATTGGGGGACAGGGAAGGGTAGTGTGATGAACACTGAAGCTTTCTTT,CAHWGTGKGSVMNTEAFF
NA,NA,TRBJ2-6,TRBV28,TGTGCCAGCAGTTCTTTCATCAGGACAATCAATTCTGGGGCCAACGTCCTGACTTTC,CASSSFIRTINSGANVLTF
few,TRBD1,TRBJ1-5,TRBV19,TGTGCCAGCAGGGACAGGATCAGCAATCAGCCCCAGCATTTT,CASRDRISNQPQHF
NA,NA,TRBJ2-3,TRBV6-1,TGTGCCAGCAGTGGAACAGGGATTAGCACAGATACGCAGTATTTT,CASSGTGISTDTQYF
NA,TRBD2,TRBJ2-1,TRBV6-5,TGTGCCAGCCAGGGACTAGCGGGAAACAATGAGCAGTTCTTC,CASQGLAGNNEQFF
NA,TRBD1,TRBJ1-1,TRBV12-5,TGTGCTAGTGGTTTGGGAATGGACAGGGCCCGTTTAAGTTACACTGAAGCTTTCTTT,CASGLGMDRARLSYTEAFF
once,TRBD1,TRBJ2-3,TRBV5-1,TGCGCCAGCAGGACCGCAGGGGGCGCGAGCACAGATACGCAGTATTTT,CASRTAGGASTDTQYF
NA,NA,TRBJ2-3,TRBV4-3,TGCGCCAGCAGCCAAGACGGTAGCACAGATACGCAGTATTTT,CASSQDGSTDTQYF
once,TRBD2,TRBJ2-1,TRBV18,TGTGCCAGCTCACCATATTCGGGAGGGCACAATGAGCAGTTCTTC,CASSPYSGGHNEQFF
NA,TRBD2,TRBJ2-7,TRBV28,TGTGCCAGCAGCCCTATAGGACTAGCGGGAGCCAGGGAGCAGTACTTC,CASSPIGLAGAREQYF
NA,TRBD2,TRBJ2-7,TRBV27,TGTGCCAGCAGTTCTATAGCGGGAGGTTCAACCTACGAGCAGTACTTC,CASSSIAGGSTYEQYF
NA,TRBD1,TRBJ2-7,TRBV5-1,TGCGCCAGCAGCTTGGGTTGGACAGGGGGCAACTACGAGCAGTACTTC,CASSLGWTGGNYEQYF
NA,TRBD2,TRBJ2-1,TRBV5-4,TGTGCCAGCAGCCAAACGGGACTAGCGGGAGACAATGAGCAGTTCTTC,CASSQTGLAGDNEQFF
NA,NA,TRBJ1-4,TRBV5-1,TGCGCCAGCAGCTTGAGAGGTAAAGGTGAAAAACTGTTTTTT,CASSLRGKGEKLFF
NA,NA,TRBJ2-2,TRBV4-1,TGCGCCAGCAGCCTCCCCTCGCGGGGAAGGGAGCTGTTTTTT,CASSLPSRGRELFF
NA,TRBD2,TRBJ2-2,TRBV15,TGTGCCACCAGCAGAGAATATCCGGGACTAGCGCCCACCGGGGAGCTGTTTTTT,CATSREYPGLAPTGELFF
NA,TRBD1,TRBJ2-7,TRBV2,TGTGCCAGCAGTACCGGGACAGGTCTTATTGGCGAGCAGTACTTC,CASSTGTGLIGEQYF
once,TRBD2,TRBJ2-3,TRBV19,TGTGCCAGTAGTATAGGCCGGGCGGGAGGAGATACGCAGTATTTT,CASSIGRAGGDTQYF
NA,TRBD2,TRBJ2-1,TRBV29-1,TGCAGCGCCTCAATAGGTGGCGGGAGTACCAAGGTGTATGAGCAGTTCTTC,CSASIGGGSTKVYEQFF
NA,NA,TRBJ2-7,TRBV19,TGTGCCAGTACATCCAGCGGCACCTACGAGCAGTACTTC,CASTSSGTYEQYF
once,TRBD1,TRBJ2-7,TRBV6-6,TGTGCCGCCAAAAGAAATACGGGACAGGGGTGGTACGAGCAGTACTTC,CAAKRNTGQGWYEQYF
NA,NA,TRBJ2-7,TRBV9,TGTGCCAGCAGCGCCCCGGAGCAGTACTTC,CASSAPEQYF
NA,TRBD1,TRBJ1-1,TRBV5-1,TGCGCCAGCAGCTTGGGAGGGACAGGAGGGGGTGGTGAAGCTTTCTTT,CASSLGGTGGGGEAFF
NA,TRBD1,TRBJ1-3,TRBV7-9,TGTGCCAGCAGCTTAAGACAGGGGGTCATATATTTT,CASSLRQGVIYF
NA,NA,TRBJ1-2,TRBV5-6,TGTGCCAGCAGCCTCGGGTTTCAGGGAGGCGGCTATGGCTACACCTTC,CASSLGFQGGGYGYTF
NA,NA,TRBJ1-1,TRBV19,TGTGCCAGTAGGAATAGGCGGTACACTGAAGCTTTCTTT,CASRNRRYTEAFF
NA,NA,TRBJ2-3,TRBV4-1,TGCGCCAGCAGCTCACTAGAGGCCGTGAAGACAGATACGCAGTATTTT,CASSSLEAVKTDTQYF
NA,TRBD1,TRBJ2-7,TRBV7-9,TGTGCCAGCAGCTTGCGGACAGGGATGGACTACGAGCAGTACTTC,CASSLRTGMDYEQYF
NA,TRBD2,TRBJ2-1,TRBV6-6,TGTGCCAGCAGTTCCGCGGGACTAGCGGGACACAATGAGCAGTTCTTC,CASSSAGLAGHNEQFF
NA,TRBD2,TRBJ2-7,TRBV28,TGTGCCAGCAGTTTCACTAGCGGGAGAAGCTATTACGAGCAGTACTTC,CASSFTSGRSYYEQYF
few,TRBD1,TRBJ2-1,TRBV28,TGTGCCAGCAGGACAGGGGGCTGGGGCAATGAGCAGTTCTTC,CASRTGGWGNEQFF
NA,NA,TRBJ2-1,TRBV4-3,TGCGCCAGCAGCTCTCAGGGCGGACGGGGGTACTACAATGAGCAGTTCTTC,CASSSQGGRGYYNEQFF
NA,TRBD1,TRBJ1-1,TRBV6-5,TGTGCCACCAGGAGTGACAGGGCCACGAACACTGAAGCTTTCTTT,CATRSDRATNTEAFF
NA,NA,TRBJ1-3,TRBV4-3,TGCGCCAGCAGCCGCGGGGGAAACACCATATATTTT,CASSRGGNTIYF
NA,NA,TRBJ2-1,TRBV21-1,TGTGCCAGCAGCAAAATTTTCAGGGGTGAGCAGTTCTTC,CASSKIFRGEQFF
NA,NA,TRBJ1-2,TRBV7-2,TGTGCCAGCAACGACAGGATCTCAGGAAATTTTAACTATGGCTACACCTTC,CASNDRISGNFNYGYTF
NA,NA,TRBJ1-4,TRBV30,TGTGCCTGGAGCGTTGGGGGGGGCATAGGTGAAAAACTGTTTTTT,CAWSVGGGIGEKLFF
NA,TRBD2,TRBJ2-7,TRBV4-3,TGCGCCAGCAGCCAAGGGGACCGTAGCGGGAGTGGCGACGAGCAGTACTTC,CASSQGDRSGSGDEQYF
NA,NA,TRBJ1-2,TRBV30,TGTGCCTGGAGTGTAGCGTCAGAAGATTACACCTTC,CAWSVASEDYTF
NA,NA,TRBJ2-3,TRBV25-1,TGTGCCAGCAGTCTAGGGACTTCGCAGTATTTT,CASSLGTSQYF
NA,TRBD2,TRBJ2-1,TRBV30,TGTGCCTGCTCTTCCCCGGGACTAGCGGGACCGAGCTCCTACAATGAGCAGTTCTTC,CACSSPGLAGPSSYNEQFF
NA,TRBD1,TRBJ1-4,TRBV19,TGTGCCAGTAGTATCAACTTCGACAGGGCAACTAATGAAAAACTGTTTTTT,CASSINFDRATNEKLFF